This T cell receptor (beta chain) originates from a study of blood T cell repertoires in COVID-19. Study in general: The analysed material was cDNA or gDNA that came from T cells, B-cell-depleted T cells, or PBMCs.

Sequencing used immunoSEQ multiplex PCR; TCRdb keeps in-frame clones, though not all of them. The data contain 300,000 to 400,000 clones, about 90% of them seen just once; the ten biggest clones take up around 7.9%. It was during active infection that Seattle patients were enrolled and then longitudinally followed. This CDR3 has 14 amino acids. V lost 2 bases to trimming and J lost 0 bases, with 8 bases between them. Looked up from germline, CDR1 is SGHNT and CDR2 is YYREEE (reference sequence). The chain links TRBV5-4 to TRBJ2-5, with a possible D match to TRBD2 (6 bases). The receptor was derived from a woman in her 70s with COVID-19, enrolled during active disease. The specimen sequenced was peripheral blood. The CDR3, as DNA: TGTGCCAGCAGCTTCGGGAGAGACCAAGAGACCCAGTACTTC. Protein: CASSFGRDQETQYF.